These 20 T cell receptor beta chains share one sample of origin, sequenced in a study of blood T cells in healthy people across ages. For the second PCR, which ran for about 7 to 12 cycles, a sample-barcoded 5' primer and a J-beta primer mix were used. Using its own MiXCR run on the 5' RACE reads, TCRdb lists one record per CDR3 protein. This table has over 1,300,000 distinct CDR3 sequences, approximately 60% appearing once. Sequenced material: blood. The receptors come from a man in his late teens or twenties in good health.

This CDR3 is CASSLQRQGETQYF. CDR3 sequence (DNA): TGTGCCAGCAGTTTACAGCGACAGGGAGAGACCCAGTACTTC. This chain joins TRBV12-3 or TRBV12-4 and TRBJ2-5, with 7 bases lining up with TRBD1. The V segment lost 2 bases and the J segment 4 bases; nucleotides outside the gene matches: 4. The CDR3 has 14 residues.

The V gene is TRBV12-3 or TRBV12-4, the J gene TRBJ2-1; TRBD2 matches at 11 bases. After removal of 6 bases from V and 6 bases from J, the junction contained 13 bases not matched to a gene. This CDR3 is 17 amino acids long. CDR3: CASSRSQTSGDTNEQFF. The CDR3 DNA reads as TGTGCCAGCAGCCGATCGCAGACTAGCGGGGACACCAATGAGCAGTTCTTC.

This clonotype was recorded once. This chain connects TRBV7-9 to TRBJ2-7, with TRBD2 matching over 7 bases. This CDR3 spans 17 amino acids. CDR1 is SEHNR, CDR2 FQNEAQ, per germline (reference sequence). The V gene end was trimmed by 3 bases and the J gene end by 1 base; junction bases not matched to a gene: 12. The CDR3, as DNA: TGTGCCAGCAGCTTTAAGGAATGGGGTAGCGGGTCCTACGAGCAGTACTTC. This sequence encodes CASSFKEWGSGSYEQYF.

As DNA, the CDR3 is TGTGCCAGCAGTTCCCGGACAGAGGGGACAGATACGCAGTATTTT. It encodes CASSSRTEGTDTQYF. The chain uses TRBV28 and TRBJ2-3; possible D gene TRBD1, 6 bases. CDR3 length equals 15 residues. Looked up from germline, CDR1 is MDHEN and CDR2 is SYDVKM. Trimming removed 4 bases from V and 3 bases from J, with 14 bases in between.

The rearrangement links TRBV5-1 to TRBJ2-5, with TRBD1 matching 8 bases. V shed 0 bases, J shed 4 bases, and the junction held 8 bases outside the gene matches. The CDR3 is 16 residues long. Looked up from germline, CDR1 is SGHRS and CDR2 is YFSETQ. CDR3 in amino acids: CASSLVVGTGGETQYF. CDR3 bases: TGCGCCAGCAGCTTGGTAGTCGGGACAGGAGGAGAGACCCAGTACTTC.

A word on this clonotype: The junction departs from germline at one end; a sequencing error may be responsible. The chain employs TRBV4-1 and TRBJ2-2; 9 nucleotides align to TRBD1. Germline V gives CDR1 MGHRA, CDR2 YSYEKL. The CDR3 totals 15 residues. The CDR3 here is CAGSLRTGDAGELFF. In DNA, the CDR3 is TGCGCCGGCAGCCTTAGGACAGGGGATGCCGGGGAGCTGTTTTTT.

The V call is TRBV5-4, the J call TRBJ2-5, with 11 positions matching TRBD2. CDR3 length: 16 amino acids. Looked up from germline, CDR1 is SGHNT and CDR2 is YYREEE (reference sequence). The J segment lost 0 bases and the V segment lost 0 bases, leaving 1 base of the junction unmatched. This CDR3 is CASSLGLAGNQETQYF. The DNA of the CDR3 is TGTGCCAGCAGCTTGGGACTAGCGGGGAACCAAGAGACCCAGTACTTC.

This clonotype was counted a single time. This sequence joins TRBV20-1 and TRBJ2-3; 12 bases align to TRBD2. V was clipped by 2 bases and J by 5 bases; unmatched bases: 8. Germline CDR1 and CDR2: DFQATT and SNEGSKA (reference sequence). The CDR3 runs 16 residues. Here the CDR3 DNA reads TGCAGTGCTAGATCGCAGACTAGCGGGAGTGGAGATACGCAGTATTTT. Protein: CSARSQTSGSGDTQYF.

The CDR3 here is CASSQDTMNTEAFF. The DNA of the CDR3 is TGCGCCAGCAGCCAGGACACCATGAACACTGAAGCTTTCTTT. The chain couples TRBV5-1 to TRBJ1-1; D may be TRBD1 (5 bases). The CDR3 totals 14 residues. Trimming stripped 4 bases from V and 0 bases from J, with 10 bases between. Germline lookup yields CDR1 SGHRS and CDR2 YFSETQ.

V and J are TRBV6-5 and TRBJ2-7; 7 bases map to TRBD1. The length of the CDR3 is 14 residues. Losses at the gene ends were 7 bases for V and 0 bases for J; bases not matched to a gene: 6. The V gene's germline CDR1 is MNHEY and CDR2 SVGAGI. CDR3 sequence reads: CASKITGASYEQYF. Here the CDR3 DNA reads TGTGCCAGCAAGATTACAGGGGCCTCCTACGAGCAGTACTTC.

The rearrangement joins TRBV4-1 to TRBJ2-3, with 11 bases aligning to TRBD2. This CDR3 has 16 amino acids. The germline V gene has CDR1 MGHRA and CDR2 YSYEKL. With 2 bases clipped from V and 0 bases from J, the junction kept 1 base outside the gene matches. CDR3 amino acids: CASSQWTSGSTDTQYF. Written as DNA, the CDR3 is TGCGCCAGCAGCCAATGGACTAGCGGGAGCACAGATACGCAGTATTTT.

This clonotype was seen just once. V is TRBV6-6 and J is TRBJ1-1, with D hard to call. CDR3 length equals 13 residues. V was clipped by 0 bases and J by 7 bases, with 9 bases between them. Germline lookup yields CDR1 MNHNY and CDR2 SVGAGI (reference sequence). The CDR3 is CASSYSGSYEAFF. CDR3 bases: TGTGCCAGCAGTTACTCCGGTAGCTATGAAGCTTTCTTT.

This chain uses TRBV7-2 with TRBJ2-7, with D tentatively TRBD1 (5 bases). Between the trimmed V and J ends, which lost 2 bases and 4 bases, there was a span of 15 bases. CDR1 SGHTA and CDR2 FQGNSA come from the germline V gene. The CDR3 loop spans 15 amino acids. The CDR3 bases are TGTGCCAGCAGCTTAACGGTCAGGTCAGGGTACGAGCAGTACTTC. Translation: CASSLTVRSGYEQYF.

The J gene is TRBJ1-1, the V gene TRBV20-1; a possible D gene is TRBD1 (5 bases). The CDR3 length is 15 residues. Trimming took 2 bases from V and 0 from J, leaving 13 bases between them. The germline CDR1 and CDR2 sequences are DFQATT and SNEGSKA (reference sequence). The CDR3 protein is CSARKAGTMNTEAFF. The CDR3 DNA reads TGCAGTGCTAGAAAGGCAGGGACCATGAACACTGAAGCTTTCTTT.

The chain joins TRBV6-6 to TRBJ2-7; D perhaps matches TRBD1 (5 bases). Per the germline V gene, CDR1 is MNHNY and CDR2 is SVGAGI (reference sequence). CDR3 length: 13 residues. V lost 6 bases and J 2 bases, leaving 11 bases between the germline ends. CDR3 coding DNA: TGTGCCAGCAGCCCCAGGGCAGCCTACGAGCAGTACTTC. It translates to CASSPRAAYEQYF.

This clonotype was seen a single time. The chain recombines TRBV6-2 or TRBV6-3 with TRBJ1-2, with a possible D match to TRBD1 (5 bases). Germline-derived CDR1 and CDR2 are MNHEY and SVGEGT. CDR3 length: 14 amino acids. The germline V and J ends were trimmed by 5 bases and 4 bases, with 14 bases remaining between them. CDR3 sequence reads: CASSPPRDGYGYTF. CDR3 in DNA: TGTGCCAGCAGTCCACCCAGGGATGGCTATGGCTACACCTTC.

The chain is built from TRBV4-3 and TRBJ2-7, with TRBD1 as a possible D gene (5 bases). The CDR3 has 15 residues. V was clipped by 5 bases and J by 7 bases, with 21 bases between them. Germline CDR1 is LGHNA and CDR2 is YSLEER. The DNA of the CDR3 is TGCGCCAGCAGCTTGGTACTGGGCAGGGCAGGAGAGCAGTACTTC. Protein: CASSLVLGRAGEQYF.

This chain connects TRBV7-9 to TRBJ2-7; no clear D gene. The CDR3 extends over 12 amino acids. The V end lost 4 bases, the J end lost 4 bases, and 8 bases lay between the germline ends. Germline V lookup: CDR1 SEHNR, CDR2 FQNEAQ (reference sequence). The CDR3 is CASSSLIYEQYF. CDR3 in DNA: TGTGCCAGCAGCTCTCTCATTTACGAGCAGTACTTC.

This clonotype has more than one count but fewer than ten. The gene calls are TRBV29-1 and TRBJ2-5; no reliable D call. The J call may not be correct, given that the DNA end is closer to TRBJ2-7. The germline CDR1 and CDR2 sequences are SQVTM and ANQGSEA. This CDR3 comprises 13 residues. The CDR3 region has the DNA TGCAGCGTTCAAGGACGGCAAGCCTACGAGCAGTACTTC. Protein product: CSVQGRQAYEQYF.

The chain links TRBV24-1 to TRBJ1-5; D unresolved. Germline values: CDR1 KGHDR, CDR2 SFDVKD. This CDR3 has 13 amino acids. The V end lost 5 bases, the J end lost 2 bases, and 6 bases lay between the germline ends. The DNA for the CDR3 is TGTGCCACCAGTGGGGTTGGCAATCAGCCCCAGCATTTT. Amino acids: CATSGVGNQPQHF.